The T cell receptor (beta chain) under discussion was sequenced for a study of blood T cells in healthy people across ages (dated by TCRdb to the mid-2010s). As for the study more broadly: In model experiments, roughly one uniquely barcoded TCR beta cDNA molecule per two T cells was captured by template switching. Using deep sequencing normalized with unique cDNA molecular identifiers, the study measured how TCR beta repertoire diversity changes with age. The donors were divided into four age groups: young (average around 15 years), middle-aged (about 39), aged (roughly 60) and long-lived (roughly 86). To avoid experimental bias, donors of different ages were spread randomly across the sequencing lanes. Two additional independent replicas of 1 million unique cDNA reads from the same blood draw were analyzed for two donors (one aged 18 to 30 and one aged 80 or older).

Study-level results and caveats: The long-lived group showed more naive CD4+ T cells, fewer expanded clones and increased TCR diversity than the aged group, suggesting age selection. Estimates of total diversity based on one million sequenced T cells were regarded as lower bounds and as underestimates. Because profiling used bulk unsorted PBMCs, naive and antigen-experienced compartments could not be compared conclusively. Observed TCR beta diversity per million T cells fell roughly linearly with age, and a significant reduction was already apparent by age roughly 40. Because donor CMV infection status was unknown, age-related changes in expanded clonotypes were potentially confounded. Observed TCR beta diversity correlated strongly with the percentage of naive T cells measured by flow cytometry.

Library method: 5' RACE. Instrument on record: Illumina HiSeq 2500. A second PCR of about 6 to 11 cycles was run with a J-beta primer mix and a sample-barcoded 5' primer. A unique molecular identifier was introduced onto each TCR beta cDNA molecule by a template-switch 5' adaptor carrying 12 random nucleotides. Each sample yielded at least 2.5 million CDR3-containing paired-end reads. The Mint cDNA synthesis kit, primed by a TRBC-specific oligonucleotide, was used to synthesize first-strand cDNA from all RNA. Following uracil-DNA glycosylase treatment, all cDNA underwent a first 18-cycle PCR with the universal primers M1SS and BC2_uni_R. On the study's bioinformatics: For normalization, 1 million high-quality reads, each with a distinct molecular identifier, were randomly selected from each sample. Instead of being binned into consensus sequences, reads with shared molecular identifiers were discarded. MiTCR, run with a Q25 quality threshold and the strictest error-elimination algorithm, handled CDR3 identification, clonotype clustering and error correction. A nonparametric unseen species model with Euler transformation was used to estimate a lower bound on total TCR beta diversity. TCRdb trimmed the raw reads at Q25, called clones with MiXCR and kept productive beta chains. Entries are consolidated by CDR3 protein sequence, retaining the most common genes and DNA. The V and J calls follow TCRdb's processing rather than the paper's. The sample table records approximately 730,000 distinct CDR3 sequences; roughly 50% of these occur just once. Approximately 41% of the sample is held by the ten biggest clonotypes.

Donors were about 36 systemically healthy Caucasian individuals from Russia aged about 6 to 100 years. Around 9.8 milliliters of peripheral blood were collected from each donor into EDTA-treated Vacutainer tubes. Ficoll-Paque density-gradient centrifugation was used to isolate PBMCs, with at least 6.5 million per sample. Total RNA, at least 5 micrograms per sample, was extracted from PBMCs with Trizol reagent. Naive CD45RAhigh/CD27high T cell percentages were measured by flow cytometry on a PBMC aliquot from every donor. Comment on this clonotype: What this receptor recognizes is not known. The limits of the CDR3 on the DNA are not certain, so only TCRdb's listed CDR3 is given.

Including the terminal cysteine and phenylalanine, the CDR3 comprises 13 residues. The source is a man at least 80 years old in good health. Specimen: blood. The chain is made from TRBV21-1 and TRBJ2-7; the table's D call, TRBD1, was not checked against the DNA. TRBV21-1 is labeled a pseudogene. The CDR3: CAWGGGSTYEQYF.